The clone carrying this TCR beta chain showed up many times. Its antigen is not known. Sample time point: sample taken at primary tumor resection. Extraction of whole RNA from tumor, nontumor lung or frozen PBMC preceded unsorted sequencing. CDR3 size: 15 residues. V dropped 8 bases and J dropped 2 bases, with 17 bases sitting between them. The germline CDR1 and CDR2 sequences are MNHNY and SVGAGI (reference sequence). The data are from a study of spatial heterogeneity in lung cancer. About the research overall: There were, on average, more than 9.5 raw-read appearances for each unique TCR and UMI combination.

Overall study results and limits: Follow-up blood showed ubiquitous expanded tumor TCRs less than blood at resection did.

From the 5' RACE reads, TCRdb called clonotypes with MiXCR, one entry per CDR3 protein. This sample has some 78,000 distinct CDR3 sequences, with approximately 8% found just once. This specimen was PBMCs, taken at surgery. The TCR was taken from a male donor with early-stage non-small cell lung cancer. V and J are TRBV6-6 and TRBJ2-3, with TRBD1 as a possible D gene (5 bases). CDR3 sequence (DNA): TGTGCCAGCGGATCTTCTAGGGGAACCACAGATACGCAGTATTTT. Translation gives CASGSSRGTTDTQYF.